These 14 T cell receptor beta chains originate from one sample sequenced in a study of blood T cell repertoires in COVID-19. TCRdb keeps only in-frame clones here, not all; method: immunoSEQ multiplex PCR. The sample has about 60,000 clones, about four fifths seen once. The sequenced material came from PBMCs or T cells enriched from blood (not recorded which). Receptor source: a woman in her forties with acute COVID-19.

Concerning this clone itself: Other DNA sequences in the same sample also yield this CDR3. This chain connects TRBV10-3 to TRBJ1-2; 8 bases match TRBD1. CDR1 and CDR2 from the germline V gene are ENHRY and SYGVKD. The CDR3 contains 10 residues. J lost 7 bases, V lost 10 bases, and 2 bases had no gene match. The CDR3 here is CATGQGGYTF. CDR3 bases: TGTGCCACCGGACAGGGTGGCTACACCTTC.

The chain has TRBV18 and TRBJ1-6, with D unresolved. The CDR3 loop spans 12 amino acids. Germline-derived CDR1 and CDR2 are KGHSH and LQKENI. V was clipped by 5 bases and J by 8 bases, with 7 bases between them. This chain's CDR3 is CASSAGDSPLHF. The CDR3 DNA sequence: TGTGCCAGCTCAGCCGGTGATTCACCCCTCCACTTT.

The chain employs TRBV5-1 and TRBJ1-5; TRBD1 might be the D (6 bases). Trimming took off 4 bases at V and 5 bases at J, with 16 bases between the two ends. CDR3 size: 15 residues. Germline values: CDR1 SGHRS, CDR2 YFSETQ. The CDR3 nucleotides read TGCGCCAGCAGCCTCCTGGGGGGGGGCGATCAGCCCCAGCATTTT. This encodes CASSLLGGGDQPQHF.

The CDR3 DNA follows: TGTGCCAGCAGCCAATTAATCGCAGGGTCCCACGAGCAGTACTTC. Translating it yields CASSQLIAGSHEQYF. The chain combines TRBV3-1 (or the pseudogene TRBV3-2) with TRBJ2-7, with D perhaps TRBD1 (5 bases). Germline assignment: CDR1 LGHDT and CDR2 YNNKEL (reference sequence). The V end lost 2 bases, the J end lost 5 bases, and 16 bases lay between the germline ends. The CDR3 covers 15 residues.

This clone was recorded a few times. The rearrangement uses TRBV10-1 and TRBJ2-7, with TRBD2 identical over 11 bases. CDR1 is WNHNN and CDR2 is SYGVQD in the germline V gene (reference sequence). There are 14 residues in the CDR3. J lost 5 bases, V lost 10 bases, and 10 bases had no gene match. The CDR3 protein is CANYSLAGDHEQYF. DNA of the CDR3: TGCGCCAACTACTCACTAGCGGGAGACCACGAGCAGTACTTC.

The rearrangement links TRBV27 to TRBJ2-7; 13 bases agree with TRBD2. CDR3 length equals 17 residues. V lost 6 bases to trimming and J lost 1 base; unmatched junction nucleotides: 9. The germline V gene encodes CDR1 MNHEY and CDR2 SMNVEV (reference sequence). The CDR3 loop reads CASSQPGLAGPSYEQYF. Here the CDR3 DNA reads TGTGCCAGCAGCCAACCGGGACTAGCGGGGCCATCCTACGAGCAGTACTTC.

This clone has just a few counts. The V and J genes are TRBV6-4 and TRBJ2-2, with D tentatively TRBD1 (5 bases). V was pared by 8 bases and J by 7 bases, with 14 bases between. The CDR3 extends over 13 amino acids. Germline CDR1 and CDR2: MRHNA and SNTAGT. As DNA, the CDR3 is TGTGCCAGCCGCGCACCTCAGGGCGGGGAGCTGTTTTTT. Protein: CASRAPQGGELFF.

CDR3 in amino acids: CASSWGGDHTIYF. Written as DNA, the CDR3 is TGTGCCAGCAGCTGGGGCGGGGATCACACCATATATTTT. The chain carries TRBV13 and TRBJ1-3; D possibly corresponds to TRBD1 (5 bases). The ends were cut back, 4 bases at V and 8 bases at J, with 12 bases in the middle. CDR1 is PRHDT, CDR2 FYEKMQ, per germline (reference sequence). This CDR3 contains 13 residues.

V gene TRBV28 combines with J gene TRBJ2-5; TRBD2 is a possible D gene (6 bases). This CDR3 contains 15 residues. V was clipped by 7 bases and J by 5 bases, with 20 bases between them. Per the germline V gene, CDR1 is MDHEN and CDR2 is SYDVKM. The CDR3 coding sequence is TGTGCCAGCATTGGCCCGGGGGAGGTCGGGGAGACCCAGTACTTC. Translating it yields CASIGPGEVGETQYF.

V is TRBV29-1 and J is TRBJ1-2; D unresolved. Trimming removed 7 bases from V and 3 bases from J, with 15 bases in between. The V gene's germline CDR1 is SQVTM and CDR2 ANQGSEA. The CDR3 spans 13 residues. The CDR3, as DNA: TGCAGCGCCCCGTCACAGCGGGACTATGGCTACACCTTC. Amino acids: CSAPSQRDYGYTF.

V is TRBV27 and J is TRBJ1-5; 8 positions agree with TRBD1. There are 15 residues in the CDR3. Germline V gene sequence: CDR1 MNHEY, CDR2 SMNVEV (reference sequence). The V and J ends lost 2 bases and 6 bases, in that order; junction bases with no gene match: 6. CDR3 nucleotides: TGTGCCAGCAGTTTAGGTACAGGGGGTAGTCAGCCCCAGCATTTT. As protein: CASSLGTGGSQPQHF.

The chain recombines TRBV29-1 with TRBJ1-1; no firm D call. The CDR3 loop spans 13 amino acids. Trimming shortened V by 2 bases and J by 1 base, and 8 bases separated the two germline ends. Germline assignment: CDR1 SQVTM and CDR2 ANQGSEA. This CDR3 reads CSVERVKNTEAFF. The CDR3 coding sequence is TGCAGCGTTGAACGGGTAAAGAACACTGAAGCTTTCTTT.

The chain is built from TRBV4-2 and TRBJ2-2, with 9 positions matching TRBD2. Germline CDR1 is LGHNA and CDR2 is YNFKEQ. The CDR3 has 18 amino acids. With V trimmed by 4 bases and J by 6 bases, 15 bases remained unmatched. The CDR3 spells CASSRSPGGGARAGELFF. The CDR3 bases are TGTGCCAGCAGCCGCTCCCCGGGCGGGGGGGCCAGGGCCGGGGAGCTGTTTTTT.

This clone came up once. The CDR3 DNA is TGTGCCAGCAGTGAGACAGGGGCGCTAGATACGCAGTATTTT. It translates to CASSETGALDTQYF. V usage is TRBV6-1 and J usage is TRBJ2-3; 8 nucleotides agree with TRBD1. This CDR3 contains 14 residues. CDR1 is MNHNS, CDR2 SASEGT, per germline. Losses at the gene ends were 3 bases for V and 5 bases for J; bases not matched to a gene: 4.